Sequencing of this T cell receptor beta chain was carried out in a study of PD-1 blockade in classical Hodgkin lymphoma. Germline V gives CDR1 SGHRS, CDR2 YFSETQ. The CDR3 loop spans 13 amino acids. Deletions cut 0 bases from V and 5 bases from J, with 8 bases between. The repertoire was sequenced with immunoSEQ multiplex PCR; TCRdb's copy has only in-frame clones and lacks some. The repertoire holds tens of thousands of clones, with approximately 80% as singletons. The sample's time point: cycle 4 day 1 (C4D1), after 5 to 7 weeks of nivolumab. In every patient, relapse followed autologous stem cell transplantation, while exposure to brentuximab vedotin differed.

The source was peripheral blood mononuclear cells (PBMCs), collected before the fourth cycle of nivolumab. The sequence was obtained from a human donor with classical Hodgkin lymphoma. V is TRBV5-1 and J is TRBJ2-5; D gene uncertain. CDR3 DNA: TGCGCCAGCAGCTTGGTAGGCGAGGAGACCCAGTACTTC. Translated, it gives CASSLVGEETQYF. Full variable domain (remainder filled in from reference TRBV5-1 and TRBJ2-5): KAGVTQTPRYLIKTRGQQVTLSCSPISGHRSVSWYQQTPGQGLQFLFEYFSETQRNKGNFPGRFSGRQFSNSRSEMNVSTLELGDSALYLCASSLVGEETQYFGPGTRLLVL.